Below are 9 T cell receptor beta chains sequenced from a single sample in a study of blood T cell repertoires in COVID-19. Profiling relied on immunoSEQ multiplex PCR, and the TCRdb table lists in-frame clones only, not all of them. Of more than 250,000 clones in the sample, 80% to 90% were seen once. Sequenced sample: PBMCs or T cells enriched from blood (not recorded which). These receptor sequences come from a man aged 30 to 39 who had recovered from COVID-19.

The V gene is TRBV6-5, the J gene TRBJ1-2; TRBD1 is a possible D gene (5 bases). V shed 5 bases and J shed 7 bases, with 20 bases lying between them. CDR1 and CDR2 (germline): MNHEY, SVGAGI. This CDR3 contains 15 residues. DNA for the CDR3: TGTGCCAGCAGTCCCTCTTTCGGGGGGTTGGGTGGCTACACCTTC. Translation gives CASSPSFGGLGGYTF.

The chain is built from TRBV5-1 and TRBJ1-6; 7 nucleotides line up with TRBD1. J gave up 6 bases and V 4 bases, and 1 base lay outside the gene matches. Germline V gives CDR1 SGHRS, CDR2 YFSETQ. The CDR3 runs to 13 residues. The CDR3 region has the DNA TGCGCCAGCAGCCAGGGGGGTAATTCACCCCTCCACTTT. Translation gives CASSQGGNSPLHF.

This clone was seen a single time. The genes are TRBV18 and TRBJ1-2; the match to TRBD1 covers 7 bases. Losses at the gene ends were 6 bases for V and 5 bases for J; bases not matched to a gene: 12. Germline V CDR1 and CDR2: KGHSH, LQKENI. The CDR3 contains 15 residues. The CDR3 bases are TGTGCCAGCTCGATTGTAAGCGGGGGACAGTATGGCTACACCTTC. It codes for CASSIVSGGQYGYTF.

The chain uses TRBV3-1 (or the pseudogene TRBV3-2) and TRBJ1-3; D not certain. The CDR3 has 13 amino acids. Germline-derived CDR1 and CDR2 are LGHDT and YNNKEL (reference sequence). V lost 1 base and J lost 3, with 4 bases in between. CDR3 region: CASSQVDGNTIYF. The CDR3 DNA reads as TGTGCCAGCAGCCAAGTAGATGGAAACACCATATATTTT.

The chain couples TRBV19 to TRBJ1-6, with D possibly matching TRBD1 (5 bases). The CDR3 is made up of 12 amino acids. Germline lookup yields CDR1 LNHDA and CDR2 SQIVND (reference sequence). Trimming cost V 3 bases and J 11 bases, with 8 bases left between them. This CDR3 reads CASSIPGAPLHF. In nucleotides, the CDR3 is TGTGCCAGTAGTATCCCGGGGGCACCCCTCCACTTT.

The J gene is TRBJ2-3, the V gene TRBV3-1 (or the pseudogene TRBV3-2); 10 positions match TRBD2. The ends lost 1 base at V and 2 bases at J; junction bases unmatched: 3. Germline V gene sequence: CDR1 LGHDT, CDR2 YNNKEL (reference sequence). The CDR3 has 16 residues. The CDR3, as DNA: TGTGCCAGCAGCCAAGGTCTAGCGGGAGCCACAGATACGCAGTATTTT. It yields the protein CASSQGLAGATDTQYF.

The J gene is TRBJ1-1, the V gene TRBV7-2; D might be TRBD1 (5 bases). Per germline, CDR1 SGHTA and CDR2 FQGNSA. V lost 11 bases and J lost 2, with 18 bases in between. The CDR3 is 14 residues long. DNA of the CDR3: TGTGCCGTCACCGCAAGGGGATTTAACACTGAAGCTTTCTTT. Translating it yields CAVTARGFNTEAFF.

The chain employs TRBV7-2 and TRBJ2-3; D may be TRBD1 (7 bases). V was cut by 5 bases and J by 1 base, with 13 bases left in between. Germline V gene data show CDR1 as SGHTA and CDR2 as FQGNSA. The CDR3 has 15 amino acids. CDR3 coding DNA: TGTGCCAGCAGCCCCCAGGGGGGCCGCACAGATACGCAGTATTTT. Translating it yields CASSPQGGRTDTQYF.

The gene calls are TRBV19 and TRBJ1-2, with D perhaps TRBD1 (6 bases). CDR3 length: 13 amino acids. Germline assignment: CDR1 LNHDA and CDR2 SQIVND (reference sequence). V shed 5 bases and J shed 7 bases, with 14 bases lying between them. This chain's CDR3 is CASSGGALGGYTF. As DNA, the CDR3 is TGTGCCAGTAGTGGGGGGGCCCTCGGTGGCTACACCTTC.